The present TCR beta chain was sequenced within a study of T cell changes during pregnancy in multiple sclerosis. This CDR3 is built from 17 residues. Trimming took off 2 bases at V and 0 bases at J, with 16 bases between the two ends. Germline CDR1 MDHEN, CDR2 SYDVKM. Data came from immunoSEQ multiplex PCR; TCRdb stores just in-frame clones and leaves some out. Of some 15,000 clones in the sample, 88% were seen once. The chain links TRBV28 to TRBJ2-5; perhaps TRBD1 as D (6 bases). The source of this sequence is a female donor in good health, enrolled as a control in a pregnancy study. Sequenced here: CD8+ T cells from peripheral blood mononuclear cells, sampled in the second trimester of pregnancy. The DNA of the CDR3 is TGTGCCAGCAGTTTACCCTGGGGGCGGGCTAACCAAGAGACCCAGTACTTC. Amino acid sequence: CASSLPWGRANQETQYF.